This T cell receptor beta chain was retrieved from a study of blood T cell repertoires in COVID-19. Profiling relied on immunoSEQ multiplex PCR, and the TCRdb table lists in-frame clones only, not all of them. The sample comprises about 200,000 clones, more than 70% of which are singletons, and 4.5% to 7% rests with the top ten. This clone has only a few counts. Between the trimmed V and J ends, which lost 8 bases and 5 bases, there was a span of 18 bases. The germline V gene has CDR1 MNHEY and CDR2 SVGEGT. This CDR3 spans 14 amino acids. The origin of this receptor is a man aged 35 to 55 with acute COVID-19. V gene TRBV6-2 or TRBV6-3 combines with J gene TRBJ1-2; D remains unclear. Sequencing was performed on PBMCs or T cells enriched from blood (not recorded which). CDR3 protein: CASRFFERSYGYTF. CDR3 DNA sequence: TGTGCCAGCCGTTTTTTTGAGAGGTCATATGGCTACACCTTC.